This T cell receptor (beta chain) is drawn from a study of immune cell composition in non-small cell lung cancer. Study overall: Histologic subtype was mainly adenocarcinoma or squamous cell carcinoma. Study-wide results and limits: Squamous carcinomas (approximately 80%) more often had tumour-associated clones >0.5% than adenocarcinomas (roughly 33%). Adenocarcinomas with higher top tumour-associated clone frequency had more reactive TILs. Lung squamous cell carcinoma tumours had significantly higher top 10 clone scores and productive clonality than lung adenocarcinoma.

Germline loops: CDR1 SGHNT, CDR2 YENEEA. The CDR3 contains 14 residues. V dropped 7 bases and J dropped 3; count of bases not matched to a gene: 7. Here immunoSEQ multiplex PCR was the method, and the copy in TCRdb shows in-frame clones only, minus some. In the table there are 15,000 or so clones, about 84% of which are singletons. This clone is medium-sized (0.01 to 0.1%) in the sample. Its antigen is currently unknown. Sequencing was performed on lung tumor tissue. The TCR originated in a human donor with non-small cell lung cancer. The chain uses TRBV11-3 and TRBJ2-7, with TRBD1 identical over 9 bases. CDR3 nucleotides: TGTGCCAGCAAACTACCGGGACAGGGCTACGAGCAGTACTTC. It is translated as CASKLPGQGYEQYF.